These 25 T cell receptor beta chains were sequenced from one sample in a study of CD8+CD57+ T cells in acquired aplastic anemia. The template used for profiling TCR beta VDJ and CDR3 was genomic DNA. MiXCR was run by TCRdb on the reads, yielding one entry per CDR3 protein. The profile shows approximately 190,000 distinct CDR3 sequences, approximately 50% of them singletons. The sequenced patients had an expansion of CD8+CD57+ cells seen by flow cytometry. Sequencing was carried out using sorted CD4+, CD8+, or CD8+CD57+ T cells (not recorded which) from PBMCs. These receptors all come from a human donor with aplastic anemia.

The V and J genes are TRBV9 and TRBJ2-3; a weak D match, TRBD1 (6 bases). CDR3 length: 15 amino acids. Trimming removed 2 bases from V and 2 bases from J, with 12 bases in between. Per the germline V gene, CDR1 is SGDLS and CDR2 is YYNGEE. The CDR3 DNA follows: TGTGCCAGCAGCGTTTCAGGGGTCGACACAGATACGCAGTATTTT. Its protein is CASSVSGVDTDTQYF.

V and J are TRBV29-1 and TRBJ1-1, with no clear D. Germline lookup yields CDR1 SQVTM and CDR2 ANQGSEA. The CDR3 consists of 13 residues. V lost 7 bases and J 5 bases, leaving 17 bases between the germline ends. The CDR3 DNA sequence: TGCAGCGCGACCCTCTCGTTGGGAACTGAAGCTTTCTTT. This translates into CSATLSLGTEAFF.

This clonotype was counted a few times. The chain uses TRBV2 and TRBJ2-7, with 10 bases matching TRBD1. The CDR3 consists of 14 residues. With 8 bases clipped from V and 5 bases from J, the junction kept 9 bases outside the gene matches. The germline CDR1 and CDR2 sequences are SNHLY and FYNNEI. CDR3 sequence reads: CASSPRQGANEQYF. The CDR3 DNA is TGTGCCAGCTCACCCCGACAGGGGGCTAACGAGCAGTACTTC.

The chain carries TRBV19 and TRBJ2-1, with D unresolved. Germline CDR1 and CDR2: LNHDA and SQIVND (reference sequence). V was shortened by 6 bases and J by 1 base, with 7 bases between the two germline ends. This CDR3 region has 13 residues. The CDR3 region is CASSFLSYNEQFF. CDR3 DNA: TGTGCCAGTAGCTTTCTATCCTACAATGAGCAGTTCTTC.

This clonotype was detected a few times. The gene calls are TRBV6-1 and TRBJ2-7; 9 bases agree with TRBD1. Germline assignment: CDR1 MNHNS and CDR2 SASEGT. V trimming: 5 bases; J trimming: 2 bases; junction bases outside the gene matches: 7. The CDR3 contains 15 residues. CDR3 sequence reads: CASSTRDRATYEQYF. In nucleotides, the CDR3 is TGTGCCAGCAGTACCCGGGACAGGGCGACCTACGAGCAGTACTTC.

This clonotype was observed once. The chain employs TRBV19 and TRBJ2-3; TRBD2 matches 9 bases. Germline loops: CDR1 LNHDA, CDR2 SQIVND (reference sequence). Trimming at V came to 6 bases and at J to 4 bases, leaving 11 bases not matched to a gene. The CDR3 has 16 amino acids. CDR3 residues: CASRNRAGGSADTQYF. As DNA, the CDR3 is TGTGCCAGTAGGAATCGAGCGGGAGGTAGCGCAGATACGCAGTATTTT.

The gene calls are TRBV15 and TRBJ2-7; 8 bases match TRBD2. J lost 4 bases, V lost 5 bases, and 10 bases had no gene match. The CDR3 loop spans 15 amino acids. Germline V CDR1 and CDR2: LNHNV, YYDKDF (reference sequence). Here the CDR3 DNA reads TGTGCCACCAGCGTTCAGGGCGGGAGGTTTTACGAGCAGTACTTC. It codes for CATSVQGGRFYEQYF.

About this clonotype: Without the conserved terminal phenylalanine or tryptophan, this CDR3 likely stems from a read error. The chain couples TRBV24-1 to TRBJ1-2, with D uncertain. This CDR3 spans 12 amino acids. From germline, CDR1 is KGHDR and CDR2 SFDVKD. CDR3 protein: CAASDDGEIYTS. CDR3 coding DNA: TGTGCCGCCAGTGATGATGGGGAAATTTACACCTCC.

Many counts were recorded for this clonotype. The rearrangement uses TRBV4-1 and TRBJ2-7; the D gene is possibly TRBD1 (6 bases). This CDR3 spans 19 amino acids. V was shortened by 1 base and J by 4 bases, with 26 bases between the two germline ends. Per germline, CDR1 MGHRA and CDR2 YSYEKL. The CDR3 DNA reads TGCGCCAGCAGCCAAGTTTATTACGCCTACACCCAGGGGCATTACGAGCAGTACTTC. Amino acid sequence: CASSQVYYAYTQGHYEQYF.

This clonotype was recorded once. A read error may be the cause here, since a much bigger clone is one base away. The CDR3 bases are TGTGCCAGCAGTTTCCCCGGACAGTGTGGAGAGACCCAGTACTTC. As protein: CASSFPGQCGETQYF. This rearrangement joins TRBV12-3 or TRBV12-4 to TRBJ2-5, with D possibly TRBD1 on 6 matching bases. The CDR3 contains 15 residues. The V and J ends lost 3 bases and 4 bases respectively, with 15 bases between them.

The genes are TRBV7-2 and TRBJ1-1; D is ambiguous. Per the germline V gene, CDR1 is SGHTA and CDR2 is FQGNSA. V shed 5 bases and J shed 10 bases, with 8 bases lying between them. This CDR3 has 10 amino acids. The CDR3 sequence is CASSTSGAFF. CDR3 in DNA: TGTGCCAGCAGCACCTCGGGAGCTTTCTTT. Variable domain in full (rest from reference TRBV7-2 and TRBJ1-1): GAGVSQSPSNKVTEKGKDVELRCDPISGHTALYWYRQSLGQGLEFLIYFQGNSAPDKSGLPSDRFSAERTGGSVSTLTIQRTQQEDSAVYLCASSTSGAFFGQGTRLTVV.

The rearrangement links TRBV29-1 to TRBJ1-2, with D possibly matching TRBD1 (5 bases). Germline V gives CDR1 SQVTM, CDR2 ANQGSEA. V was trimmed by 8 bases and J by 3 bases, leaving 22 bases between them. CDR3 size: 15 residues. The CDR3 region is CSIRIWGDGDYGYTF. The CDR3 coding sequence is TGCAGCATCCGCATCTGGGGGGATGGCGACTATGGCTACACCTTC.

The V gene is TRBV10-3, the J gene TRBJ1-1; D is uncertain. Germline values: CDR1 ENHRY, CDR2 SYGVKD. This CDR3 is built from 12 residues. V lost 2 bases and J 7 bases, leaving 8 bases between the germline ends. This CDR3 reads CAISEAASEAFF. In DNA, the CDR3 is TGTGCCATCAGTGAGGCAGCTAGTGAAGCTTTCTTT.

This clonotype was picked up many times. Here the CDR3 reads CASSSPPPNVRYTF. Written as DNA, the CDR3 is TGTGCCAGCAGCTCACCCCCGCCGAACGTCCGCTACACCTTC. V is TRBV5-6 and J is TRBJ1-2; D not certain. Germline V gene sequence: CDR1 SGHDT, CDR2 YYEEEE. V was shortened by 3 bases and J by 9 bases, with 18 bases between the two germline ends. The CDR3 runs to 14 residues.

The chain has TRBV24-1 and TRBJ2-1; D remains unclear. Deletions cut 4 bases from V and 10 bases from J, with 19 bases between. This CDR3 has 15 amino acids. The germline CDR1 and CDR2 sequences are KGHDR and SFDVKD. The CDR3: CATSDRKGVVWEQFF. The CDR3 DNA reads as TGTGCCACCAGTGACCGAAAGGGTGTGGTTTGGGAGCAGTTCTTC.

This sequence joins TRBV20-1 and TRBJ2-7, with D possibly matching TRBD2 (6 bases). The length of the CDR3 is 14 residues. Germline V CDR1 and CDR2: DFQATT, SNEGSKA (reference sequence). V lost 6 bases and J 7 bases, leaving 22 bases between the germline ends. The CDR3 nucleotides are TGCAGTGCCAGCAGCTTAGGACGGAGGGGTGAGCAGTACTTC. Its protein is CSASSLGRRGEQYF.

This clonotype came up a few times. This sequence joins TRBV29-1 and TRBJ2-7, with 11 bases matching TRBD1. Germline lookup yields CDR1 SQVTM and CDR2 ANQGSEA. Trimming removed 4 bases from V and 2 bases from J; junction bases left unmatched: 4. The CDR3 runs to 14 residues. This CDR3 is CSVVGQGVTYEQYF. The DNA for the CDR3 is TGCAGCGTTGTGGGACAGGGGGTGACCTACGAGCAGTACTTC.

In the case of this clonotype: The junction and the germline gene differ at one end; a read error may be behind it. The CDR3 protein is CVSSLGGGRGFSNEKLFF. The CDR3 region has the DNA TGTGTCAGCAGCTTGGGCGGGGGGCGCGGGTTTTCTAATGAAAAACTGTTTTTT. The chain is built from TRBV5-4 and TRBJ1-4; the D gene is possibly TRBD1 (6 bases). The CDR3 is made up of 18 amino acids. The germline CDR1 and CDR2 sequences are SGHNT and YYREEE (reference sequence).

This clonotype is a singleton in its sample. The V call is TRBV2, the J call TRBJ2-7, with 8 bases lining up with TRBD1. The V segment lost 4 bases and the J segment 2 bases; nucleotides outside the gene matches: 4. Germline CDR1 reads SNHLY; CDR2 reads FYNNEI. The CDR3 spans 14 residues. Here the CDR3 DNA reads TGTGCCAGCAGTGCGACAGGGGATACCTACGAGCAGTACTTC. Its protein product is CASSATGDTYEQYF.

The rearrangement joins TRBV7-8 to TRBJ2-7; D is possibly TRBD2 (7 bases). The J call may be faulty, since TRBJ2-5 better matches the DNA end. CDR1 and CDR2 from the germline V gene are SGHVS and FQNEAQ. This CDR3 has 16 amino acids. CDR3 residues: CASSLGLGGLSETQYF. The DNA of the CDR3 is TGTGCCAGCAGCTTAGGCCTCGGGGGGCTGTCGGAGACCCAGTACTTC.

CDR3 sequence (DNA): TGTGCCATCAGTGAGCAAGGAACGCACTTACCCTACGAGCAGTACTTC. Amino acids: CAISEQGTHLPYEQYF. The gene calls are TRBV10-3 and TRBJ2-7; D is ambiguous. V lost 2 bases to trimming and J lost 2 bases, with 16 bases between them. CDR3 length equals 16 residues. Germline V gene data show CDR1 as ENHRY and CDR2 as SYGVKD.

The J gene is TRBJ1-2, the V gene TRBV2; no definite D call. Germline-derived CDR1 and CDR2 are SNHLY and FYNNEI. The CDR3 spans 14 residues. Trimming stripped 6 bases from V and 0 bases from J, with 11 bases between. DNA of the CDR3: TGTGCCAGCAGGACGGAACTCGCTAACTATGGCTACACCTTC. Translation gives CASRTELANYGYTF.

V usage is TRBV7-2 and J usage is TRBJ1-6; D is uncertain. Per the germline V gene, CDR1 is SGHTA and CDR2 is FQGNSA. The CDR3 has 13 residues. Trimming took 5 bases from V and 10 from J, leaving 12 bases between them. Here the CDR3 reads CASSRGPDSPLHF. The CDR3 DNA is TGTGCCAGCAGCCGCGGGCCTGACTCACCCCTCCACTTT.

The chain is built from TRBV20-1 and TRBJ2-3; maybe TRBD1 (6 bases). The V gene lost 5 bases and the J gene lost 6 bases, with 21 bases spanning the gap. The CDR3 covers 15 residues. Looked up from germline, CDR1 is DFQATT and CDR2 is SNEGSKA (reference sequence). This CDR3 is CSALPRDIATDTQYF. In DNA, the CDR3 is TGCAGTGCTCTCCCCCGGGACATCGCCACGGATACGCAGTATTTT.

This clonotype showed up many times. This chain joins TRBV12-3 or TRBV12-4 and TRBJ1-6; 9 nucleotides agree with TRBD1. CDR3 length equals 15 residues. The ends lost 3 bases at V and 9 bases at J; junction bases unmatched: 6. The CDR3 nucleotides are TGTGCCAGCAGTTTTGGGGACAGGGATTCTTCACCCCTCCACTTT. Its protein is CASSFGDRDSSPLHF.